Included here is one T cell receptor beta chain sequence, with context. In the original processing: Reference gene primer amplification gave estimated nucleated cell counts. Produced via immunoSEQ multiplex PCR; TCRdb's table is partial and in-frame only. Clonal size and the V and J genes are those of that table, whereas D and trimming came from the DNA. Found here are around 84,000 clones, about 86% of them singletons; the top ten hold around 39%. The sample comes from a study of blood T cell repertoires in COVID-19. Turning to the study itself: COVID-19 samples, acute and convalescent, were from the United States, Italy and Spain. PBMCs, B-cell-depleted T cells, or T cells were the source of the cDNA or gDNA that made up the material.

The ends were cut back, 4 bases at V and 6 bases at J, with 19 bases in the middle. Per germline, CDR1 LNHDA and CDR2 SQIVND (reference sequence). CDR3 length equals 16 residues. The chain combines TRBV19 with TRBJ2-1; D remains unclear. Sequencing used peripheral blood. The TCR was taken from an elderly man with active or convalescent COVID-19. The CDR3 spells CASSTAPRFGVNEQFF. DNA for the CDR3: TGTGCCAGTAGTACCGCCCCCCGTTTCGGAGTCAATGAGCAGTTCTTC.